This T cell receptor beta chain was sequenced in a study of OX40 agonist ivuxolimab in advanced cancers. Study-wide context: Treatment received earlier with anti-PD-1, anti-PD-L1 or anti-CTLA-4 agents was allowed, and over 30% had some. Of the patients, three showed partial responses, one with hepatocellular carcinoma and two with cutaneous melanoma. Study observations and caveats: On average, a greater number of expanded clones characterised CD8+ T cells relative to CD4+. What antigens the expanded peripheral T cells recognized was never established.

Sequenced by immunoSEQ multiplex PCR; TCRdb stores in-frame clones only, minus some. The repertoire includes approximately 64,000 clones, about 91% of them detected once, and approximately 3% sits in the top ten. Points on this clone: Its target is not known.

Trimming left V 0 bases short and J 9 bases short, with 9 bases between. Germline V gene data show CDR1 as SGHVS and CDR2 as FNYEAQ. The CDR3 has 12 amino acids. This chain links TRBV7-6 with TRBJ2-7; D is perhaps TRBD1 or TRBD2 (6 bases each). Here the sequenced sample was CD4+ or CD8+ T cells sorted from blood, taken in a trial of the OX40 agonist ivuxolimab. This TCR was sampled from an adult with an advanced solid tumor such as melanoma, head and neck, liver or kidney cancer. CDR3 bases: TGTGCCAGCAGCTTAGCGGGGGGCACGCAGTACTTC. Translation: CASSLAGGTQYF.